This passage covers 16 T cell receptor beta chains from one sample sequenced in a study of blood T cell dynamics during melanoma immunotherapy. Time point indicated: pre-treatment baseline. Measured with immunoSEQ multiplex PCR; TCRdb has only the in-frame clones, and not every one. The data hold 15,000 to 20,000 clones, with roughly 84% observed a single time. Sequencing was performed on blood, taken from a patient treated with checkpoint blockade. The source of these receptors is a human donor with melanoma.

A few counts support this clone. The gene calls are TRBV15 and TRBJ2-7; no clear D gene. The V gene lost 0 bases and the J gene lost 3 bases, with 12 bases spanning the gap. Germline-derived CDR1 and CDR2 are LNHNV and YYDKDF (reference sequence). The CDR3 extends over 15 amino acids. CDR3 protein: CATSRDLSGFYEQYF. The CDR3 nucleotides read TGTGCCACCAGCAGAGATCTGTCCGGGTTCTACGAGCAGTACTTC.

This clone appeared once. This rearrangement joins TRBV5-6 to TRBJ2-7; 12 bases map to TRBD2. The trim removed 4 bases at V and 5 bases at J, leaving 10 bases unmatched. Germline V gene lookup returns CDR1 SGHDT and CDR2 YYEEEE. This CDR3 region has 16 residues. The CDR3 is CASSALTSGSSHEQYF. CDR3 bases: TGTGCCAGCAGCGCCCTGACTAGCGGGAGTTCCCACGAGCAGTACTTC. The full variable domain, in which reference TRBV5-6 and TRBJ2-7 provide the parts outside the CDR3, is DAGVTQSPTHLIKTRGQQVTLRCSPKSGHDTVSWYQQALGQGPQFIFQYYEEEERQRGNFPDRFSGHQFPNYSSELNVNALLLGDSALYLCASSALTSGSSHEQYFGPGTRLTVT.

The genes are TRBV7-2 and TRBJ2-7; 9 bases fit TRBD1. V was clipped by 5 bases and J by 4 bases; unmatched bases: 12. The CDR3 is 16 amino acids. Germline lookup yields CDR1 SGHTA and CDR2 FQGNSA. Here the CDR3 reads CASSVLGQGGKYEQYF. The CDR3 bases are TGTGCCAGCAGCGTCCTGGGACAGGGAGGGAAATACGAGCAGTACTTC.

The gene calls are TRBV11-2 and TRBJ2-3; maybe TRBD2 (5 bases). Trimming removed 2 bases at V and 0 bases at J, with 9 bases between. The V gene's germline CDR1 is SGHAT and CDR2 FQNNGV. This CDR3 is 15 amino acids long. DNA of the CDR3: TGTGCCAGCAGCTTATTGACGGGAAGCACAGATACGCAGTATTTT. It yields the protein CASSLLTGSTDTQYF. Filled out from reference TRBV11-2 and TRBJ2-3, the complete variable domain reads EAGVAQSPRYKIIEKRQSVAFWCNPISGHATLYWYQQILGQGPKLLIQFQNNGVVDDSQLPKDRFSAERLKGVDSTLKIQPAKLEDSAVYLCASSLLTGSTDTQYFGPGTRLTVL.

Written as DNA, the CDR3 is TGTGCCAGCAGCTTAGCGCTATGGGAGCAGTACTTC. This sequence encodes CASSLALWEQYF. This rearrangement joins TRBV7-8 to TRBJ2-7; D is ambiguous. From germline, CDR1 is SGHVS and CDR2 FQNEAQ. CDR3 length equals 12 residues. Trimming removed 0 bases from V and 7 bases from J, with 7 bases in between.

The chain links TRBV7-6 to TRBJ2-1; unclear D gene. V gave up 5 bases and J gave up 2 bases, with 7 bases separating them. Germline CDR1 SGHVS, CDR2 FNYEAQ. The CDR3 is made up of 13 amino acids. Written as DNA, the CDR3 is TGTGCCAGCAGCCCTGGACCCTACAATGAGCAGTTCTTC. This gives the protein CASSPGPYNEQFF.

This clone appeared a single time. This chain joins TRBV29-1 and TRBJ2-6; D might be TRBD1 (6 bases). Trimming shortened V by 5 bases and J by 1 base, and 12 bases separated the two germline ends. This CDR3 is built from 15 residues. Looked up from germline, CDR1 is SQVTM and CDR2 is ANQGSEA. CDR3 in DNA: TGCAGCGTTTCGACAGGCTTTTCTGGGGCCAACGTCCTGACTTTC. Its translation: CSVSTGFSGANVLTF.

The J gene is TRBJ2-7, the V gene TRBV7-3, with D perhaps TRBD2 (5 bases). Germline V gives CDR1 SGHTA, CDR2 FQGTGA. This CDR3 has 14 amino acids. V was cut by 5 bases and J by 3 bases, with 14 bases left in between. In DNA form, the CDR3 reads TGTGCCAGCAGCCCCGCGGCGGGTAACTACGAGCAGTACTTC. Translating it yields CASSPAAGNYEQYF.

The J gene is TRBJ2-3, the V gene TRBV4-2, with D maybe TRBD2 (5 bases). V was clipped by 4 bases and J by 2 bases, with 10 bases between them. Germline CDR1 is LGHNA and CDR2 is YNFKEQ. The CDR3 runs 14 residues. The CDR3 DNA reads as TGTGCCAGCAGCCCGGAGGATCCCACAGATACGCAGTATTTT. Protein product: CASSPEDPTDTQYF.

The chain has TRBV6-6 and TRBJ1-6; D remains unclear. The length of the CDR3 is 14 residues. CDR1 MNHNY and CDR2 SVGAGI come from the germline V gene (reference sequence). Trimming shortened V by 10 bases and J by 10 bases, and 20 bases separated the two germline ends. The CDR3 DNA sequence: TGTGCCACCACTAGAGGAGCAGGAGAGTCACCCCTCCACTTT. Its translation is CATTRGAGESPLHF.

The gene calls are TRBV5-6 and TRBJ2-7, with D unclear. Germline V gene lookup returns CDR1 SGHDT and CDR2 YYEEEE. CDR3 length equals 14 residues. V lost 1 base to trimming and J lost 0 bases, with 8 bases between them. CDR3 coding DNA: TGTGCCAGCAGCTTGCAAGGAGACTCCTACGAGCAGTACTTC. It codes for CASSLQGDSYEQYF.

The CDR3 coding sequence is TGTGCCAGCAGCCAAGAAGACACCTACGAGCAGTACTTC. Residues: CASSQEDTYEQYF. The chain links TRBV4-2 to TRBJ2-7, with D uncertain. There are 13 residues in the CDR3. Trimming stripped 0 bases from V and 2 bases from J, with 5 bases between. Germline V gene lookup returns CDR1 LGHNA and CDR2 YNFKEQ.

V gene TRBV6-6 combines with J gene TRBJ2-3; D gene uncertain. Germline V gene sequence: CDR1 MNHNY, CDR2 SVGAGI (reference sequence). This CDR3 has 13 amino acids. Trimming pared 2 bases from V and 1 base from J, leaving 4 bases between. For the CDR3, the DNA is TGTGCCAGCAGTTACCTTGGCACAGATACGCAGTATTTT. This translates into CASSYLGTDTQYF.

In DNA, the CDR3 is TGCGCCAGCAGCCGAGACGCAGAGATCTACGAGCAGTACTTC. This codes for CASSRDAEIYEQYF. The chain carries TRBV4-3 and TRBJ2-7; no definite D call. The V gene lost 4 bases and the J gene lost 3 bases, with 13 bases spanning the gap. Per germline, CDR1 LGHNA and CDR2 YSLEER. This CDR3 spans 14 amino acids.

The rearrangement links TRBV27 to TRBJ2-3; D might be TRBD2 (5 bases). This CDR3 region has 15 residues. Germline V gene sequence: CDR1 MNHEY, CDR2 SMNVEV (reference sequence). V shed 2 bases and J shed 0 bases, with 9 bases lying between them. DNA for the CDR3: TGTGCCAGCAGTTTAGAGGGCGGGAGCACAGATACGCAGTATTTT. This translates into CASSLEGGSTDTQYF.

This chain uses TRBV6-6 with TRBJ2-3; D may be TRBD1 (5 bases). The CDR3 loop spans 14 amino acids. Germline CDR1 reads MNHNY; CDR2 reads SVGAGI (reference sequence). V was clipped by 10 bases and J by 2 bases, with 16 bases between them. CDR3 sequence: CATARGGATDTQYF. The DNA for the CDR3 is TGTGCCACCGCCCGAGGTGGGGCCACAGATACGCAGTATTTT.